Described below is a single TCR beta chain sequence and its context. Other DNA sequences of this sample code for an identical CDR3. The data were taken from a study of T cell clones after liver transplantation. The protocol was immunoSEQ multiplex PCR, while the TCRdb copy is restricted to in-frame clones and leaves out a portion. Of roughly 80,000 clones listed, nearly 85% are singletons. The sample was CD4+ T cells from blood, taken about 46 months after liver transplant. This TCR came from a human patient who received a liver transplant. Some of the T cells may derive from the graft donor.

CDR3 in amino acids: CASHSTGPGTGELFF. CDR3 bases: TGCGCCAGTCACTCGACAGGGCCCGGCACCGGGGAGCTGTTTTTT. The V gene is TRBV5-1, the J gene TRBJ2-2; 7 nucleotides align to TRBD1. Germline lookup yields CDR1 SGHRS and CDR2 YFSETQ. V was clipped by 8 bases and J by 4 bases; unmatched bases: 11. There are 15 residues in the CDR3.